This is a list of T cell receptor beta chains from one sample in a study of blood T cell repertoires in COVID-19. The assay was immunoSEQ multiplex PCR, and TCRdb's table has in-frame clones only and misses some. Altogether approximately 160,000 clones are present, about 88% being singletons, with the ten largest covering about 6.5%. Sequenced material: PBMCs or T cells enriched from blood (not recorded which). These receptor sequences come from a woman aged 50 to 60 who had recovered from COVID-19. The CDR3 runs from the conserved cysteine through the conserved F or W. Each record gives: D gene, clone size, V gene, J gene, CDR3 protein, CDR3 DNA. D genes are given only for firm matches. Only part of the rows carry a size: once, few, many, or a class if the clone is expanded.

D gene: TRBD2
clone size: .
V gene: TRBV6-2/TRBV6-3
J gene: TRBJ2-1
CDR3 protein: CASSYVRRGVIYNEQFF
CDR3 DNA: TGTGCCAGCAGTTACGTGCGGCGGGGGGTAATCTACAATGAGCAGTTCTTC

D gene: .
clone size: .
V gene: TRBV19
J gene: TRBJ1-3
CDR3 protein: CASNRSPVGSSGNTIYF
CDR3 DNA: TGTGCCAGCAATCGTAGCCCCGTTGGCAGCTCTGGAAACACCATATATTTT

D gene: .
clone size: .
V gene: TRBV13
J gene: TRBJ2-1
CDR3 protein: CASSLRGGLSGNEQFF
CDR3 DNA: TGTGCCAGCAGCTTAAGGGGGGGACTTTCCGGCAATGAGCAGTTCTTC

D gene: .
clone size: .
V gene: TRBV19
J gene: TRBJ2-1
CDR3 protein: CANASVGDEQFF
CDR3 DNA: TGTGCCAACGCTAGCGTCGGGGATGAGCAGTTCTTC

D gene: .
clone size: .
V gene: TRBV6-5
J gene: TRBJ2-7
CDR3 protein: CASRVQGGGSYEQYF
CDR3 DNA: TGTGCCAGCAGAGTACAGGGCGGTGGCTCCTACGAGCAGTACTTC

D gene: TRBD1
clone size: .
V gene: TRBV27
J gene: TRBJ2-1
CDR3 protein: CASKGLGTGLGEQFF
CDR3 DNA: TGTGCCAGCAAGGGGTTGGGGACAGGGCTAGGTGAGCAGTTCTTC

D gene: .
clone size: .
V gene: TRBV21-1
J gene: TRBJ1-1
CDR3 protein: CASSKEGDTEAFF
CDR3 DNA: TGTGCCAGCAGCAAAGAGGGGGACACTGAAGCTTTCTTT

D gene: .
clone size: few
V gene: TRBV6-5
J gene: TRBJ1-3
CDR3 protein: CASRDDDSSGNTIYF
CDR3 DNA: TGTGCCAGCAGGGACGATGACAGCTCTGGAAACACCATATATTTT

D gene: .
clone size: .
V gene: TRBV3-1/TRBV3-2
J gene: TRBJ1-4
CDR3 protein: CASSQGAGSEKLFF
CDR3 DNA: TGTGCCAGCAGCCAGGGCGCAGGCAGTGAAAAACTGTTTTTT

D gene: .
clone size: .
V gene: TRBV7-8
J gene: TRBJ2-7
CDR3 protein: CASSPTPGATSSYEQYF
CDR3 DNA: TGTGCCAGCAGCCCTACCCCGGGAGCGACGAGCTCCTACGAGCAGTACTTC

D gene: TRBD1
clone size: .
V gene: TRBV28
J gene: TRBJ2-3
CDR3 protein: CASSSGTDPTDTQYF
CDR3 DNA: TGTGCCAGCAGTTCCGGGACAGACCCCACAGATACGCAGTATTTT

D gene: TRBD2
clone size: .
V gene: TRBV10-3
J gene: TRBJ2-1
CDR3 protein: CAISKGTSGRNEQFF
CDR3 DNA: TGTGCCATCAGCAAAGGGACTAGCGGGCGGAATGAGCAGTTCTTC

D gene: TRBD1
clone size: .
V gene: TRBV3-1/TRBV3-2
J gene: TRBJ1-2
CDR3 protein: CASSQSWDSRLDGYTF
CDR3 DNA: TGTGCCAGCAGCCAATCCTGGGACAGCCGCTTGGATGGCTACACCTTC

D gene: TRBD1
clone size: .
V gene: TRBV29-1
J gene: TRBJ1-2
CDR3 protein: CSAIQGNYGYTF
CDR3 DNA: TGCAGCGCCATACAGGGGAACTATGGCTACACCTTC

D gene: TRBD1
clone size: .
V gene: TRBV28
J gene: TRBJ2-2
CDR3 protein: CASSSPGQGYTGELFF
CDR3 DNA: TGTGCCAGCAGTTCCCCGGGACAGGGTTACACCGGGGAGCTGTTTTTT

D gene: TRBD1
clone size: once
V gene: TRBV28
J gene: TRBJ1-5
CDR3 protein: CASSDFGWVQGATNQPQHF
CDR3 DNA: TGTGCCAGCAGTGATTTCGGGTGGGTACAGGGGGCTACGAATCAGCCCCAGCATTTT

D gene: .
clone size: .
V gene: TRBV5-6
J gene: TRBJ1-2
CDR3 protein: CASSSLAGTKPNYGYTF
CDR3 DNA: TGTGCCAGCAGCTCCCTGGCAGGGACAAAACCTAACTATGGCTACACCTTC

D gene: TRBD2
clone size: .
V gene: TRBV7-3
J gene: TRBJ2-1
CDR3 protein: CASSYTGTSNEQFF
CDR3 DNA: TGTGCCAGCAGTTACACCGGGACTAGCAACGAGCAGTTCTTC

D gene: .
clone size: .
V gene: TRBV28
J gene: TRBJ2-7
CDR3 protein: CASSLSRTGSYEQYF
CDR3 DNA: TGTGCCAGCAGTTTATCCCGAACTGGGAGCTACGAGCAGTACTTC

D gene: .
clone size: .
V gene: TRBV7-8
J gene: TRBJ1-1
CDR3 protein: CASSLGKNTEAFF
CDR3 DNA: TGTGCCAGCAGCTTGGGCAAGAACACTGAAGCTTTCTTT

D gene: TRBD1
clone size: once
V gene: TRBV7-9
J gene: TRBJ2-7
CDR3 protein: CASSFTGGAVGEQYF
CDR3 DNA: TGTGCCAGCAGCTTTACAGGGGGCGCGGTAGGTGAGCAGTACTTC

D gene: TRBD1
clone size: .
V gene: TRBV7-2
J gene: TRBJ1-5
CDR3 protein: CASSFAGQGNQPQHF
CDR3 DNA: TGTGCCAGCAGCTTCGCAGGACAGGGGAATCAGCCCCAGCATTTT

D gene: TRBD1
clone size: .
V gene: TRBV7-2
J gene: TRBJ2-5
CDR3 protein: CASSVTGVAETQYF
CDR3 DNA: TGTGCCAGCAGCGTTACAGGGGTAGCGGAGACCCAGTACTTC

D gene: TRBD1
clone size: .
V gene: TRBV7-8
J gene: TRBJ1-6
CDR3 protein: CASSLTGGDSPLHF
CDR3 DNA: TGTGCCAGCAGCCTTACAGGGGGCGATTCACCCCTCCACTTT

D gene: .
clone size: once
V gene: TRBV7-3
J gene: TRBJ2-5
CDR3 protein: CASSSQAGPRQTQYF
CDR3 DNA: TGTGCCAGCAGCTCACAGGCGGGGCCCCGACAGACCCAGTACTTC

D gene: .
clone size: .
V gene: TRBV7-8
J gene: TRBJ1-6
CDR3 protein: CASSSTAQNSPLHF
CDR3 DNA: TGTGCCAGCAGCTCGACAGCTCAGAATTCACCCCTCCACTTT

D gene: TRBD2
clone size: few
V gene: TRBV3-1/TRBV3-2
J gene: TRBJ2-5
CDR3 protein: CASSQEGSGSTQYF
CDR3 DNA: TGTGCCAGCAGCCAAGAAGGTAGCGGGTCGACCCAGTACTTC

D gene: .
clone size: .
V gene: TRBV12-3/TRBV12-4
J gene: TRBJ1-1
CDR3 protein: CASSLRNTEAFF
CDR3 DNA: TGTGCCAGCAGTTTACGGAACACTGAAGCTTTCTTT

D gene: TRBD2
clone size: .
V gene: TRBV27
J gene: TRBJ2-3
CDR3 protein: CASSLGTSGTGADTQYF
CDR3 DNA: TGTGCCAGCAGTTTAGGGACTAGCGGGACCGGGGCAGATACGCAGTATTTT

D gene: .
clone size: .
V gene: TRBV19
J gene: TRBJ2-7
CDR3 protein: CASSPRGDSYEQYF
CDR3 DNA: TGTGCCAGTAGTCCTAGGGGCGACAGCTACGAGCAGTACTTC

D gene: TRBD1
clone size: .
V gene: TRBV5-5
J gene: TRBJ2-7
CDR3 protein: CASSRDSSSYEQYF
CDR3 DNA: TGTGCCAGCAGCCGGGACAGTAGCTCCTACGAGCAGTACTTC

D gene: TRBD1
clone size: .
V gene: TRBV6-5
J gene: TRBJ1-4
CDR3 protein: CASSVRQGVNEKLFF
CDR3 DNA: TGTGCCAGCAGCGTGAGACAGGGGGTTAATGAAAAACTGTTTTTT

D gene: .
clone size: few
V gene: TRBV14
J gene: TRBJ2-7
CDR3 protein: CASSQDRVLNEQYF
CDR3 DNA: TGTGCCAGCAGCCAAGACAGGGTTCTAAACGAGCAGTACTTC

D gene: TRBD1
clone size: once
V gene: TRBV3-1/TRBV3-2
J gene: TRBJ1-6
CDR3 protein: CASSPGTGGNSPLHF
CDR3 DNA: TGTGCCAGCAGCCCCGGGACAGGGGGCAATTCACCCCTCCACTTT

D gene: .
clone size: .
V gene: TRBV2
J gene: TRBJ1-3
CDR3 protein: CASRTGRNTIYF
CDR3 DNA: TGTGCCAGCAGAACAGGGCGGAACACCATATATTTT

D gene: TRBD1
clone size: .
V gene: TRBV18
J gene: TRBJ1-1
CDR3 protein: CASSLTGDSEAFF
CDR3 DNA: TGTGCCAGCTCACTGACAGGGGATTCTGAAGCTTTCTTT

D gene: .
clone size: .
V gene: TRBV6-1
J gene: TRBJ1-3
CDR3 protein: CASSEGTRSGNTIYF
CDR3 DNA: TGTGCCAGCAGTGAAGGAACACGCTCTGGAAACACCATATATTTT

D gene: TRBD2
clone size: many
V gene: TRBV2
J gene: TRBJ2-1
CDR3 protein: CASSDWISGSRPENEQFF
CDR3 DNA: TGTGCCAGCAGTGATTGGATTAGCGGGAGCCGACCGGAAAATGAGCAGTTCTTC

D gene: .
clone size: .
V gene: TRBV3-1/TRBV3-2
J gene: TRBJ2-5
CDR3 protein: CASSQELGQETQYF
CDR3 DNA: TGTGCCAGCAGCCAAGAACTAGGCCAAGAGACCCAGTACTTC

D gene: .
clone size: few
V gene: TRBV11-2
J gene: TRBJ2-3
CDR3 protein: CASSFVRGTNTDTQYF
CDR3 DNA: TGTGCCAGCAGCTTTGTCCGCGGGACCAACACAGATACGCAGTATTTT

D gene: TRBD1
clone size: .
V gene: TRBV7-6
J gene: TRBJ1-2
CDR3 protein: CASSFGQGDGYTF
CDR3 DNA: TGTGCCAGCAGCTTCGGGCAGGGGGACGGCTACACCTTC

D gene: .
clone size: .
V gene: TRBV9
J gene: TRBJ2-1
CDR3 protein: CASSLREDEQFF
CDR3 DNA: TGTGCCAGCAGCCTGCGCGAGGATGAGCAGTTCTTC

D gene: .
clone size: .
V gene: TRBV24-1
J gene: TRBJ2-3
CDR3 protein: CATSDPGGARSTDTQYF
CDR3 DNA: TGTGCCACCAGTGATCCTGGCGGGGCCAGGAGCACAGATACGCAGTATTTT

D gene: .
clone size: .
V gene: TRBV2
J gene: TRBJ1-1
CDR3 protein: CASSGLADEAFF
CDR3 DNA: TGTGCCAGCAGTGGATTGGCGGATGAAGCTTTCTTT

D gene: .
clone size: .
V gene: TRBV28
J gene: TRBJ2-2
CDR3 protein: CASSLQGLWGNTGELFF
CDR3 DNA: TGTGCCAGCAGTCTTCAGGGCCTATGGGGGAACACCGGGGAGCTGTTTTTT

D gene: TRBD2
clone size: .
V gene: TRBV11-2
J gene: TRBJ2-1
CDR3 protein: CASSSLAGGSYNEQFF
CDR3 DNA: TGTGCCAGCAGCTCGTTAGCGGGAGGCTCCTACAATGAGCAGTTCTTC